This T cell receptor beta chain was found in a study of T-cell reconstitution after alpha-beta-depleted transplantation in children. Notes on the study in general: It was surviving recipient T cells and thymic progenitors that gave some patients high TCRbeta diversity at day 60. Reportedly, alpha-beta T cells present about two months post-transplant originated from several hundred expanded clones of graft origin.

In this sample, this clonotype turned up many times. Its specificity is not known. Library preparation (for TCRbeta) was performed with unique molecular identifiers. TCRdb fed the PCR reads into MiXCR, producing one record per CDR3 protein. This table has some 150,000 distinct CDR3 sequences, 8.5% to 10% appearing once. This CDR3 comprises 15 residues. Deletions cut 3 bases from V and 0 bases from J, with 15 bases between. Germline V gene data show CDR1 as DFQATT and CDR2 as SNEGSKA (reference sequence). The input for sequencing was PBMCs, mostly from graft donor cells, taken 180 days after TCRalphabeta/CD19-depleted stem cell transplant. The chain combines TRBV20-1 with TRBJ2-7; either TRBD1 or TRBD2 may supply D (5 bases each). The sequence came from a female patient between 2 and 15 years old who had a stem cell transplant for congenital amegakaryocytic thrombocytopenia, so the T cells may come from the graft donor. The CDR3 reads CSASNGASSSYEQYF. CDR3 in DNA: TGCAGTGCTAGTAACGGGGCCTCTAGCTCCTACGAGCAGTACTTC.